This T cell receptor (beta chain) stems from a study of blood T cell repertoires in COVID-19. Turning to the study itself: Samples taken during acute and convalescent COVID-19 were collected in the United States, Italy and Spain. The analysed material was cDNA or gDNA that came from T cells, B-cell-depleted T cells, or PBMCs.

Source study methods: Reference gene primer amplification yielded estimated nucleated cell counts. This table comes from immunoSEQ multiplex PCR, and its TCRdb copy is limited to in-frame clones, with some not included. That table supplies the V and J calls and clone size; D and trimming were determined from the DNA. The sample carries tens of thousands of clones, around 86% recorded once. This sequence was found in a man between 65 and 85 years old with active or convalescent COVID-19. The source material was peripheral blood.

CDR3 amino acids: CASSITGLAGGTGNEQFF. The CDR3 DNA reads TGTGCCAGTAGTATTACGGGACTAGCGGGAGGGACGGGGAATGAGCAGTTCTTC. This rearrangement joins TRBV19 to TRBJ2-1, with 16 bases that match TRBD2. Germline V gene lookup returns CDR1 LNHDA and CDR2 SQIVND (reference sequence). V was clipped by 3 bases and J by 7 bases; unmatched bases: 9. This CDR3 region has 18 residues. Combining the CDR3 with reference TRBV19 and TRBJ2-1 gives the whole variable domain DGGITQSPKYLFRKEGQNVTLSCEQNLNHDAMYWYRQDPGQGLRLIYYSQIVNDFQKGDIAEGYSVSREKKESFPLTVTSAQKNPTAFYLCASSITGLAGGTGNEQFFGPGTRLTVL.